This is a list of T cell receptor beta chains from one sample in a study of chemoradiotherapy in HPV16-positive cancers. Assay used: immunoSEQ multiplex PCR; TCRdb lists only in-frame clones, some missing. The table shows 9,500 to 15,000 clones, with approximately 88% occurring only once. The sequencing here drew on blood, taken from a patient who underwent chemoradiotherapy. These receptors were collected from a human donor with HPV-associated anogenital cancer. Each CDR3 is given with its conserved first and last residue. The order of the fields is V gene, clone size, D gene, J gene, CDR3 protein, CDR3 DNA. The D gene is left open where the match is weak. Clone size appears in some rows only: once, few, many, or a class for an expanded clone.

>TRBV7-9|.|TRBD1|TRBJ1-6
CASDTSGGNSPLHF
TGTGCCAGCGACACGTCAGGGGGTAATTCACCCCTCCACTTT
>TRBV4-1|.|TRBD1|TRBJ1-2
CASSLETGVYGYTF
TGCGCCAGCAGCCTAGAGACAGGGGTCTATGGCTACACCTTC
>TRBV5-4|.|.|TRBJ1-4
CASSSGQLNEKLFF
TGTGCCAGCAGCTCGGGACAATTAAATGAAAAACTGTTTTTT
>TRBV5-1|.|TRBD1|TRBJ2-7
CASSLGQGAYEQYF
TGCGCCAGCAGCTTGGGACAGGGAGCCTACGAGCAGTACTTC
>TRBV7-9|.|.|TRBJ1-1
CASSHENTEAFF
TGTGCCAGCAGCCATGAAAACACTGAAGCTTTCTTT
>TRBV7-8|.|TRBD1|TRBJ1-6
CASSHYLPWGTGGDNSPLHF
TGTGCCAGCAGCCATTATTTGCCCTGGGGGACAGGGGGCGATAATTCACCCCTCCACTTT
>TRBV10-2|.|TRBD1|TRBJ1-5
CASSRTGAGDQPQHF
TGCGCCAGCAGTAGGACAGGGGCCGGGGATCAGCCCCAGCATTTT
>TRBV15|.|.|TRBJ2-2
CATSRPVDGGELFF
TGTGCCACCAGCAGACCGGTCGATGGGGGGGAGCTGTTTTTT
>TRBV7-3|.|.|TRBJ2-1
CASSLSFQGSNEQFF
TGTGCCAGCAGCTTAAGTTTCCAGGGTTCCAATGAGCAGTTCTTC
>TRBV19|.|.|TRBJ1-2
CATQAGGLGYTF
TGTGCCACCCAGGCGGGGGGCCTTGGCTACACCTTC
>TRBV30|.|.|TRBJ2-7
CAWSYHSYEQYF
TGTGCCTGGAGTTATCATTCCTACGAGCAGTACTTC
>TRBV19|.|.|TRBJ1-2
CASNIGQESYGYTF
TGTGCCAGTAACATCGGGCAGGAGTCCTATGGCTACACCTTC
>TRBV4-1|.|TRBD1|TRBJ2-7
CAKDRANTYEQYF
TGCGCCAAGGACAGGGCTAATACCTACGAGCAGTACTTC
>TRBV5-1|.|.|TRBJ2-1
CASSLELATYNEQFF
TGCGCCAGCAGCCTGGAACTAGCCACCTACAATGAGCAGTTCTTC
>TRBV19|.|TRBD1|TRBJ1-4
CASSIEAGGAETNEKLFF
TGTGCCAGTAGTATTGAAGCAGGGGGCGCCGAAACTAATGAAAAACTGTTTTTT
>TRBV7-9|few|.|TRBJ1-1
CASSLGGVGAEAFF
TGTGCCAGCAGCTTAGGGGGGGTTGGGGCTGAAGCTTTCTTT
>TRBV6-4|.|.|TRBJ2-3
CASSEWSYSTDTQYF
TGTGCCAGCAGTGAGTGGAGCTATAGCACAGATACGCAGTATTTT
>TRBV7-2|.|.|TRBJ1-3
CASSPPDWVKYF
TGTGCCAGCAGCCCTCCGGATTGGGTCAAATATTTT
>TRBV7-8|.|.|TRBJ2-7
CASSVQDSSYEQYF
TGTGCCAGCAGCGTCCAGGATTCCTCCTACGAGCAGTACTTC
>TRBV10-3|.|.|TRBJ1-1
CAISQQGRNTEAFF
TGTGCCATCAGCCAACAGGGTAGGAACACTGAAGCTTTCTTT
>TRBV18|.|TRBD1|TRBJ2-7
CASSPGQGPYEQYF
TGTGCCAGCTCACCGGGACAGGGTCCCTACGAGCAGTACTTC
>TRBV5-1|.|.|TRBJ1-2
CASSQTGTRRGYTF
TGCGCCAGCAGCCAGACCGGGACACGGCGAGGCTACACCTTC
>TRBV5-1|.|TRBD2|TRBJ2-7
CASSLSGGAYEQYF
TGCGCCAGCAGCCTTAGCGGGGGCGCCTACGAGCAGTACTTC
>TRBV2|.|TRBD1|TRBJ1-1
CASSPDRFEAFF
TGTGCCAGCAGCCCGGACAGGTTTGAAGCTTTCTTT
>TRBV6-4|.|.|TRBJ2-3
CASSAQEAADTQYF
TGTGCCAGCAGTGCTCAGGAGGCAGCAGATACGCAGTATTTT
>TRBV7-2|.|.|TRBJ1-5
CASSIRGGQPQHF
TGTGCCAGCAGCATCCGCGGGGGTCAGCCCCAGCATTTT
>TRBV4-3|once|TRBD1|TRBJ1-1
CASSQDWTGSNTEAFF
TGCGCCAGCAGCCAAGATTGGACAGGGTCGAACACTGAAGCTTTCTTT
>TRBV23-1|once|TRBD1|TRBJ2-3
CASSQGRTGGGESTDTQYF
TGCGCCAGCAGTCAAGGAAGGACAGGGGGTGGGGAAAGCACAGATACGCAGTATTTT
>TRBV6-1|once|.|TRBJ1-1
CASSEGWGFTSTEAFF
TGTGCCAGCAGTGAGGGGTGGGGCTTTACGAGCACTGAAGCTTTCTTT
>TRBV6-6|once|.|TRBJ1-5
CASSGGDGSNQPQHF
TGTGCCAGCAGTGGGGGGGACGGAAGCAATCAGCCCCAGCATTTT
>TRBV30|.|.|TRBJ1-1
CAWSGGGNTEAFF
TGTGCCTGGAGTGGAGGGGGAAACACTGAAGCTTTCTTT
>TRBV21-1|.|.|TRBJ2-7
CAGPYEQYF
TGTGCGGGACCCTACGAGCAGTACTTC
>TRBV28|.|TRBD1|TRBJ1-1
CASRSGGVRGNTEAFF
TGTGCCAGCAGATCAGGGGGGGTACGGGGGAACACTGAAGCTTTCTTT
>TRBV5-6|.|.|TRBJ2-3
CASSRGLDTQYF
TGTGCCAGCAGCCGGGGGCTGGATACGCAGTATTTT
>TRBV6-5|.|TRBD1|TRBJ1-1
CASSYGTATGSTEAFF
TGTGCCAGCAGTTACGGGACAGCAACGGGGAGCACTGAAGCTTTCTTT
>TRBV19|.|.|TRBJ1-5
CASSATGFGQPQHF
TGTGCCAGTAGTGCCACAGGGTTTGGACAGCCCCAGCATTTT
>TRBV2|.|TRBD1|TRBJ2-3
CASLGYRGDTQYF
TGTGCCAGCTTGGGCTACAGGGGAGATACGCAGTATTTT
>TRBV18|.|.|TRBJ1-5
CASSLLGARGNQPQHF
TGTGCCAGCTCATTATTGGGGGCCCGAGGCAATCAGCCCCAGCATTTT
>TRBV20-1|.|.|TRBJ2-7
CSASVGSEQYF
TGCAGTGCTAGCGTAGGGAGTGAGCAGTACTTC
>TRBV5-1|.|.|TRBJ2-3
CASSLRWSTDTQYF
TGCGCCAGCAGCTTGAGGTGGAGCACAGATACGCAGTATTTT
>TRBV7-9|.|TRBD1|TRBJ1-2
CASSLSTGGRYGYTF
TGTGCCAGCAGCTTAAGCACAGGGGGCAGGTATGGCTACACCTTC
>TRBV7-9|.|TRBD2|TRBJ2-1
CASSLAAGTSYNEQFF
TGTGCCAGCAGCTTAGCGGCAGGGACTAGTTACAATGAGCAGTTCTTC
>TRBV9|.|TRBD2|TRBJ2-7
CASSPSPRLASDEQYF
TGTGCCAGCAGCCCCTCTCCGAGACTAGCTAGCGACGAGCAGTACTTC
>TRBV5-1|once|.|TRBJ2-3
CASSLLVLHTDTQYF
TGCGCCAGCAGCTTGCTTGTTCTCCACACAGATACGCAGTATTTT
>TRBV5-4|.|.|TRBJ1-1
CASSYDRTTMNTEAFF
TGTGCCAGCAGCTACGACAGGACAACTATGAACACTGAAGCTTTCTTT
>TRBV7-9|.|.|TRBJ1-3
CASSLGGTPRDNTIYF
TGTGCCAGCAGCTTGGGGGGAACTCCCAGGGATAACACCATATATTTT
>TRBV19|.|.|TRBJ2-3
CAAGRSSTDTQYF
TGTGCCGCAGGGAGGTCAAGCACAGATACGCAGTATTTT
>TRBV19|.|.|TRBJ1-1
CASSRPTTRQSEAFF
TGTGCCAGTAGTAGGCCGACGACCAGACAGAGTGAAGCTTTCTTT
>TRBV4-1|.|.|TRBJ1-1
CASSQVSVREAFF
TGCGCCAGCAGCCAAGTTTCAGTTAGGGAAGCTTTCTTT
>TRBV9|.|TRBD2|TRBJ2-5
CASSVGAGAKETQYF
TGTGCCAGCAGCGTAGGAGCGGGGGCGAAAGAGACCCAGTACTTC
>TRBV7-9|.|.|TRBJ1-1
CASSHTGNGAAEAFF
TGTGCCAGCAGCCATACAGGGAACGGCGCGGCTGAAGCTTTCTTT
>TRBV18|.|TRBD1|TRBJ1-1
CASSPGQGRMNTEAFF
TGTGCCAGCTCTCCCGGACAGGGGAGGATGAACACTGAAGCTTTCTTT
>TRBV6-1|.|.|TRBJ1-4
CASSRDEKHEKLFF
TGTGCCAGCAGCCGGGACGAGAAGCATGAAAAACTGTTTTTT
>TRBV4-3|.|.|TRBJ2-1
CASSQDLDNEQFF
TGCGCCAGCAGCCAAGATCTGGACAATGAGCAGTTCTTC
>TRBV6-5|few|TRBD1|TRBJ1-4
CASSYGDSAVEKLFF
TGTGCCAGCAGTTACGGGGACAGCGCAGTTGAAAAACTGTTTTTT
>TRBV18|.|.|TRBJ1-5
CASSPGLSNQPQHF
TGTGCCAGCTCACCAGGATTAAGCAATCAGCCCCAGCATTTT
>TRBV2|.|.|TRBJ1-1
CAVTGVVNTEAFF
TGTGCAGTAACGGGGGTTGTGAACACTGAAGCTTTCTTT
>TRBV20-1|few|.|TRBJ1-2
CSAIGYTF
TGCAGTGCTATCGGCTACACCTTC
>TRBV7-9|few|.|TRBJ1-6
CAAGQVYNSPLHF
TGTGCAGCGGGGCAGGTCTATAATTCACCCCTCCACTTT
>TRBV16|.|.|TRBJ2-1
CASSLTRTLPYNEQFF
TGTGCCAGCAGCCTTACCCGGACACTCCCCTACAATGAGCAGTTCTTC